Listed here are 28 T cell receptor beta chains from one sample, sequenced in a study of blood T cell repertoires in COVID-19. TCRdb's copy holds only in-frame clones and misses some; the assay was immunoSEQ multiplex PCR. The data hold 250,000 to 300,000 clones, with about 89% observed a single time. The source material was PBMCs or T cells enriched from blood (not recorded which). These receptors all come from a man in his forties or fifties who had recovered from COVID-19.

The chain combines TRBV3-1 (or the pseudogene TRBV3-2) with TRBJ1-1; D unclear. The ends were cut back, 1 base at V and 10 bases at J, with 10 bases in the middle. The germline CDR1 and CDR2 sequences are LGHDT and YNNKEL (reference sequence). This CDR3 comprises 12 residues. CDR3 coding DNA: TGTGCCAGCAGCCAAGTCACGAGGAGAGCTTTCTTT. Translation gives CASSQVTRRAFF.

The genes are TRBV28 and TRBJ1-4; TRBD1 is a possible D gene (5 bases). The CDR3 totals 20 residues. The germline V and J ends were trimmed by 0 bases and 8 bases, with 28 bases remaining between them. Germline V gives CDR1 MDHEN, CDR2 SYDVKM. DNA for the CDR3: TGTGCCAGCAGTTTATGGGAAGATCCCGCGGGGGACGAGTTTGGGGAAAAACTGTTTTTT. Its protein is CASSLWEDPAGDEFGEKLFF.

In DNA form, the CDR3 reads TGTGCCAGCAGCCAAGTTGTTAGCGGATACGAGCAGTACTTC. This sequence encodes CASSQVVSGYEQYF. The chain recombines TRBV14 with TRBJ2-7; TRBD2 might be the D (6 bases). The CDR3 has 14 residues. Germline V gene lookup returns CDR1 SGHDN and CDR2 FVKESK. V was pared by 1 base and J by 4 bases, with 11 bases between.

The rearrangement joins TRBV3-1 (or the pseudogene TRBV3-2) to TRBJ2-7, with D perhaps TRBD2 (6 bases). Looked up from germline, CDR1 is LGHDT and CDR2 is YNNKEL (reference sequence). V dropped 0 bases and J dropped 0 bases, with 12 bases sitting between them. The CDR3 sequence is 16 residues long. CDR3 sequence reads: CASSQDVATSSYEQYF. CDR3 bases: TGTGCCAGCAGCCAAGACGTAGCGACTAGCTCCTACGAGCAGTACTTC.

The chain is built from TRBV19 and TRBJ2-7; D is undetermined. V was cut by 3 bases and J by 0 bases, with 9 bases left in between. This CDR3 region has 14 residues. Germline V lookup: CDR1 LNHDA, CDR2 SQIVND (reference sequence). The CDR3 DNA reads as TGTGCCAGTAGTATGACTGTGAGCTCCTACGAGCAGTACTTC. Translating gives CASSMTVSSYEQYF.

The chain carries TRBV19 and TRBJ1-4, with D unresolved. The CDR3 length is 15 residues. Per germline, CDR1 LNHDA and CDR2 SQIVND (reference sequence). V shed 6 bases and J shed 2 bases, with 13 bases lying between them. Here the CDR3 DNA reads TGTGCCAGTAGGGATGAGGATTCGACTAATGAAAAACTGTTTTTT. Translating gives CASRDEDSTNEKLFF.

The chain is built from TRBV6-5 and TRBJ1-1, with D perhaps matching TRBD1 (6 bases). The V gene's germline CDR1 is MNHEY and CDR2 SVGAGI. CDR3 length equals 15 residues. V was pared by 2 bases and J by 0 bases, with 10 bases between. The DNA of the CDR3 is TGTGCCAGCAGTTACGAGGGGACAATGAACACTGAAGCTTTCTTT. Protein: CASSYEGTMNTEAFF.

The CDR3 DNA sequence: TGTGCCAGCAGCCCGGTGGGAGCAGGGGTCAATTCACCCCTCCACTTT. Translating it yields CASSPVGAGVNSPLHF. The chain joins TRBV5-6 to TRBJ1-6; tentative D call: TRBD1 (6 bases). Germline lookup yields CDR1 SGHDT and CDR2 YYEEEE. Between the trimmed V and J ends, which lost 4 bases and 7 bases, there was a span of 18 bases. CDR3 length: 16 residues.

The CDR3 nucleotides read TGTGCCAGTAGTATCTCTAGCGGAAGCACAGATACGCAGTATTTT. As protein: CASSISSGSTDTQYF. The chain employs TRBV19 and TRBJ2-3; 7 positions match TRBD2. CDR1 is LNHDA and CDR2 is SQIVND in the germline V gene (reference sequence). V dropped 3 bases and J dropped 0; count of bases not matched to a gene: 3. The CDR3 spans 15 residues.

Here the CDR3 reads CSVDPGQGIHGANVLTF. CDR3 DNA sequence: TGCAGCGTTGACCCGGGACAGGGGATACACGGGGCCAACGTCCTGACTTTC. The chain recombines TRBV29-1 with TRBJ2-6; 10 bases fit TRBD1. The junction had 9 bases not matched to a gene; V was cut back by 3 bases and J by 4 bases. Per germline, CDR1 SQVTM and CDR2 ANQGSEA. This CDR3 has 17 residues. The entire variable domain, with the rest obtained from reference TRBV29-1 and TRBJ2-6, is as follows: SAVISQKPSRDICQRGTSLTIQCQVDSQVTMMFWYRQQPGQSLTLIATANQGSEATYESGFVIDKFPISRPNLTFSTLTVSNMSPEDSSIYLCSVDPGQGIHGANVLTFGAGSRLTVL.

The CDR3 spells CASSFLGQPQGISNQPQHF. The DNA for the CDR3 is TGTGCCAGCAGCTTTTTAGGCCAACCACAGGGCATTTCCAATCAGCCCCAGCATTTT. The rearrangement joins TRBV5-6 to TRBJ1-5; D is possibly TRBD1 (6 bases). V gave up 2 bases and J gave up 3 bases, with 24 bases separating them. Germline V gives CDR1 SGHDT, CDR2 YYEEEE. The CDR3 totals 19 residues.

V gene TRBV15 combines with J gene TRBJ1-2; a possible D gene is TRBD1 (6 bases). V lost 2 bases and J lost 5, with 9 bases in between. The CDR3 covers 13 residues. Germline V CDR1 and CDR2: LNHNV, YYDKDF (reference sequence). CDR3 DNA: TGTGCCACCAGCAGACTTACAGGGTATGGCTACACCTTC. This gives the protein CATSRLTGYGYTF.

The CDR3 coding sequence is TGTGCCTGGAGTGTAGTGGCGGGAGGGTCTGAAGCTTTCTTT. Amino acids: CAWSVVAGGSEAFF. The V call is TRBV30, the J call TRBJ1-1; D gene uncertain. The CDR3 loop spans 14 amino acids. Germline CDR1 reads GTSNPN; CDR2 reads SVGIG (reference sequence). The V gene lost 0 bases and the J gene lost 6 bases, with 14 bases spanning the gap. Together with reference TRBV30 and TRBJ1-1, the CDR3 gives the full variable domain: SQTIHQWPATLVQPVGSPLSLECTVEGTSNPNLYWYRQAAGRGLQLLFYSVGIGQISSEVPQNLSASRPQDRQFILSSKKLLLSDSGFYLCAWSVVAGGSEAFFGQGTRLTVV.

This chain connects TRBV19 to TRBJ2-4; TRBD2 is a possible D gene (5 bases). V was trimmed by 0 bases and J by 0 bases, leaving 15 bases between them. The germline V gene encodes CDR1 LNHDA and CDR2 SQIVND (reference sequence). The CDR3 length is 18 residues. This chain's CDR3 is CASSIDNMGVIAKNIQYF. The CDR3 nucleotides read TGTGCCAGTAGTATAGATAACATGGGAGTCATAGCCAAAAACATTCAGTACTTC.

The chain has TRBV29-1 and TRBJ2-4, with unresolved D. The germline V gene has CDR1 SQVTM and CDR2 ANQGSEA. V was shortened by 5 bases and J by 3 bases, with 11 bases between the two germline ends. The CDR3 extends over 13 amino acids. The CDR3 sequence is CSVLPSNKNIQYF. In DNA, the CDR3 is TGCAGCGTTCTCCCTAGTAACAAAAACATTCAGTACTTC.

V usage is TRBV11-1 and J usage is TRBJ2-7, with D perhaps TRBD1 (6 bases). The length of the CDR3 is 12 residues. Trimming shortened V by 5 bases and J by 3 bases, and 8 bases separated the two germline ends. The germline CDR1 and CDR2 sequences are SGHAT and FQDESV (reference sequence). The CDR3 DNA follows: TGTGCCAGCAGCCTGGACAGCTACGAGCAGTACTTC. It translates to CASSLDSYEQYF.

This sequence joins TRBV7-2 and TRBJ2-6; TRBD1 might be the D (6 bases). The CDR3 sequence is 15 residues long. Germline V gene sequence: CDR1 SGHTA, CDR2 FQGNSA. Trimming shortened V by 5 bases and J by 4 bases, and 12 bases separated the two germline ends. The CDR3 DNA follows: TGTGCCAGCAGCCAACAGGGAACCGGGGCCAACGTCCTGACTTTC. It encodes CASSQQGTGANVLTF.

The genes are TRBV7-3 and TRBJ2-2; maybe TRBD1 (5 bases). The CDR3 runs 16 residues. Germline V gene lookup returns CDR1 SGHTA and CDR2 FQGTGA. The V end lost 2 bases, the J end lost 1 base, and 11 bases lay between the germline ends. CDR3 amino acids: CASSLFSQGNTGELFF. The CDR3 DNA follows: TGTGCCAGCAGCTTATTCTCGCAGGGGAACACCGGGGAGCTGTTTTTT.

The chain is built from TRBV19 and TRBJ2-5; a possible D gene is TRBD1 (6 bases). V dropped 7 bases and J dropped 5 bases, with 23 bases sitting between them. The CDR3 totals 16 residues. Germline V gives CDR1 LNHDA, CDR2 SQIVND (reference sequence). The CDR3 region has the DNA TGTGCCAGTAATCAGGGGACGGACATGTTGATGGAGACCCAGTACTTC. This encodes CASNQGTDMLMETQYF.

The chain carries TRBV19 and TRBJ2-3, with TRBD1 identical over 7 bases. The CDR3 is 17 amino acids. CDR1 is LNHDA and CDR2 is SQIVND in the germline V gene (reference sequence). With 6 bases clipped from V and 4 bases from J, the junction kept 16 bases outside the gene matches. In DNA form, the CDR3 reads TGTGCCAGTAGCTTCTGGGTGGGAACAGGGGATCCAGATACGCAGTATTTT. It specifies CASSFWVGTGDPDTQYF. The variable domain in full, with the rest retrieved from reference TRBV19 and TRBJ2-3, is DGGITQSPKYLFRKEGQNVTLSCEQNLNHDAMYWYRQDPGQGLRLIYYSQIVNDFQKGDIAEGYSVSREKKESFPLTVTSAQKNPTAFYLCASSFWVGTGDPDTQYFGPGTRLTVL.

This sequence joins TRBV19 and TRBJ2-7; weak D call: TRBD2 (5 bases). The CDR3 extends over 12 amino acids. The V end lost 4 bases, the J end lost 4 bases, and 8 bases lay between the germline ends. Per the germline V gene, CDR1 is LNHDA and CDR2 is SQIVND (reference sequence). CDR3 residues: CASSTGDYEQYF. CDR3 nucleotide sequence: TGTGCCAGTAGTACCGGGGATTACGAGCAGTACTTC.

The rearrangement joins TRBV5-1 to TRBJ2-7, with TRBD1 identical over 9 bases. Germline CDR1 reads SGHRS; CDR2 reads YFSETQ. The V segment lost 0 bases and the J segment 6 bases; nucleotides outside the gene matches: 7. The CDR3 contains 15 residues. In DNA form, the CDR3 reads TGCGCCAGCAGCTTGGGCCCGGGACAGGGCGGCGAGCAGTACTTC. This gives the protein CASSLGPGQGGEQYF.

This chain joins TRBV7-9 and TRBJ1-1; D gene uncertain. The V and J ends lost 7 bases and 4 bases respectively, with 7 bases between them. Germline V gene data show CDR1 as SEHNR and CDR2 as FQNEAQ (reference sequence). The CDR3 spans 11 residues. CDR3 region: CASTFRTEAFF. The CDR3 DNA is TGTGCCAGCACGTTTCGCACTGAAGCTTTCTTT.

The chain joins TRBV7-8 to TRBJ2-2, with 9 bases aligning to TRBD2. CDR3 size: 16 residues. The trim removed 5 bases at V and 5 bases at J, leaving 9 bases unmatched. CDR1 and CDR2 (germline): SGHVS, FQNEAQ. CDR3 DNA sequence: TGTGCCAGCAGCCGTCTAGCGGGAATCCGAACCGGGGAGCTGTTTTTT. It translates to CASSRLAGIRTGELFF.

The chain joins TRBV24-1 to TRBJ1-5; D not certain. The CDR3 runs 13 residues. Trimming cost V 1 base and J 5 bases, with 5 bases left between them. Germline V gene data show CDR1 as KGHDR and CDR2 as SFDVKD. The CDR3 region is CATSDFTDQPQHF. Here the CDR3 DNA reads TGTGCCACCAGTGATTTCACGGATCAGCCCCAGCATTTT.

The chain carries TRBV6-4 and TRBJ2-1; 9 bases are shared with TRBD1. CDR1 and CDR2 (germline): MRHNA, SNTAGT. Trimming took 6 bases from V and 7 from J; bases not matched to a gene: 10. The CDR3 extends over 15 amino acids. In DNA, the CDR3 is TGTGCCAGCAGGCCCGAAAGGGACAGGGTGAATGAGCAGTTCTTC. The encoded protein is CASRPERDRVNEQFF.

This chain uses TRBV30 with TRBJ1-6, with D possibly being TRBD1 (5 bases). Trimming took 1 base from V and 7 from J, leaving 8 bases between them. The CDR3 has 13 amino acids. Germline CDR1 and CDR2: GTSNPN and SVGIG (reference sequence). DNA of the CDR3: TGTGCCTGGAGTGCACAGGAGAATTCACCCCTCCACTTT. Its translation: CAWSAQENSPLHF.

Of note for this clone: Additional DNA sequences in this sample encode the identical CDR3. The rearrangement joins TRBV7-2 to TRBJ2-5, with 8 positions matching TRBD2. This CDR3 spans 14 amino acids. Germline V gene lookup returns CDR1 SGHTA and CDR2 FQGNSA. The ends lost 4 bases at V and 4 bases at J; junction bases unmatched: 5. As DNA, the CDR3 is TGTGCCAGCAGCTCCTCCGGGAGGGGAGAGACCCAGTACTTC. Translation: CASSSSGRGETQYF.